A selection of T cell receptor beta chains follows, all from one sample in a study of blood T cell repertoires in COVID-19. The table came from immunoSEQ multiplex PCR; TCRdb's copy has only in-frame clones and leaves some out. Found here are hundreds of thousands of clones, about 89% of them singletons; the top ten hold roughly 9%. Sample: PBMCs or T cells enriched from blood (not recorded which). The receptor set was obtained from a man between 35 and 55 years old who had recovered from COVID-19. Both conserved end residues are part of each CDR3. Fields, in order: D gene, J gene, clone size, V gene, CDR3 DNA, CDR3 protein. A D gene is named only where the DNA matches it firmly. Clone sizes are given selectively: once, few, many, or a class where the clone is expanded.

D: -
J: TRBJ1-1
size: -
V: TRBV9
DNA: TGTGCCAGCAGCGTAGATGGGGGCGTTTTAACTGAAGCTTTCTTT
CDR3: CASSVDGGVLTEAFF

D: TRBD1
J: TRBJ1-2
size: -
V: TRBV19
DNA: TGTGCCAGTAGTATACTGACAGGGGGCTATGGCTACACCTTC
CDR3: CASSILTGGYGYTF

D: TRBD2
J: TRBJ2-7
size: -
V: TRBV7-2
DNA: TGTGCCAGCAGCTTGTATACCGGGACTACATTACCCTACGAGCAGTACTTC
CDR3: CASSLYTGTTLPYEQYF

D: -
J: TRBJ1-5
size: -
V: TRBV19
DNA: TGTGCCAGTAGTATTAGCAGCGCCGGCAATCAGCCCCAGCATTTT
CDR3: CASSISSAGNQPQHF

D: TRBD1
J: TRBJ2-2
size: -
V: TRBV19
DNA: TGTGCCAGTAGTCCGGGACAGGGGCGCGACACCGGGGAGCTGTTTTTT
CDR3: CASSPGQGRDTGELFF

D: -
J: TRBJ1-6
size: -
V: TRBV24-1
DNA: TGTGCCACCAGTGATTTGCGCGGGGGTGCTAATTCACCCCTCCACTTT
CDR3: CATSDLRGGANSPLHF

D: -
J: TRBJ2-6
size: -
V: TRBV1
DNA: TGCACCAGCAGCCAAGATAGGGGGCAGGGGAACGCTGGGGCCAACGTCCTGACTTTC
CDR3: CTSSQDRGQGNAGANVLTF

D: -
J: TRBJ1-2
size: -
V: TRBV15
DNA: TGTGCCACCAGCAGAGGTACAGGGAACTATGGCTACACCTTC
CDR3: CATSRGTGNYGYTF

D: TRBD1
J: TRBJ2-4
size: -
V: TRBV28
DNA: TGTGCCAGCAGTTCCCCAGGACAGGGGGGTCACAAAAACATTCAGTACTTC
CDR3: CASSSPGQGGHKNIQYF

D: -
J: TRBJ2-5
size: -
V: TRBV5-8
DNA: TGTGCCAGCAGCTTGGGGTTTTTGGGGCAGCAAGAGACCCAGTACTTC
CDR3: CASSLGFLGQQETQYF

D: -
J: TRBJ1-6
size: few
V: TRBV10-3
DNA: TGTGCCATCAGCCCAGCGGGGAATTCACCCCTCCACTTT
CDR3: CAISPAGNSPLHF

D: TRBD1
J: TRBJ1-3
size: -
V: TRBV25-1
DNA: TGTGCCAGCAGTGAATGGGCAGGGGGTGGGACTGAAAACACCATATATTTT
CDR3: CASSEWAGGGTENTIYF

D: TRBD1
J: TRBJ2-7
size: -
V: TRBV19
DNA: TGTGCCAGTAGGTTTGGGACAGGAACCTACGAGCAGTACTTC
CDR3: CASRFGTGTYEQYF

D: -
J: TRBJ2-1
size: -
V: TRBV28
DNA: TGTGCCAGCAGTTTGGGGAGTATCTACAATGAGCAGTTCTTC
CDR3: CASSLGSIYNEQFF

D: -
J: TRBJ2-7
size: -
V: TRBV15
DNA: TGTGCCACGCGGGACAGCTCCTACGAGCAGTACTTC
CDR3: CATRDSSYEQYF

D: TRBD1
J: TRBJ2-7
size: few
V: TRBV27
DNA: TGTGCCAGCAGTTCACAGGGGGAAAGGGGTTCCTACGAGCAGTACTTC
CDR3: CASSSQGERGSYEQYF

D: -
J: TRBJ2-6
size: -
V: TRBV5-6
DNA: TGTGCCAGCAGCTCCGTCCCACTCTCTGGGGCCAACGTCCTGACTTTC
CDR3: CASSSVPLSGANVLTF

D: -
J: TRBJ2-6
size: -
V: TRBV18
DNA: TGTGCCAGCTCACCACCCACCGGAGGAGCCAACGTCCTGACTTTC
CDR3: CASSPPTGGANVLTF

D: TRBD1
J: TRBJ2-7
size: few
V: TRBV7-3
DNA: TGTGCCAGCAGCTTAGCGGGACAGGGCTCCGAGCAGTACTTC
CDR3: CASSLAGQGSEQYF

D: TRBD2
J: TRBJ2-7
size: -
V: TRBV15
DNA: TGTGCCACCAGCAGAGGGTCTAGCGGGGGGCCCTACGAGCAGTACTTC
CDR3: CATSRGSSGGPYEQYF

D: TRBD1
J: TRBJ2-1
size: -
V: TRBV7-2
DNA: TGTGCCAGCAGCTTACGGACAGGGAACAATGAGCAGTTCTTC
CDR3: CASSLRTGNNEQFF

D: -
J: TRBJ2-7
size: once
V: TRBV6-5
DNA: TGTGCCAGCGAGGCTCGTCTAGACAGGAACTACGAGCAGTACTTC
CDR3: CASEARLDRNYEQYF

D: -
J: TRBJ1-2
size: -
V: TRBV5-4
DNA: TGTGCCAGCAGCATGGGGTCAGGGTGGGACTATGGCTACACCTTC
CDR3: CASSMGSGWDYGYTF

D: TRBD2
J: TRBJ2-1
size: -
V: TRBV6-2/TRBV6-3
DNA: TGTGCCAGCAGTCTTAGGGCGGGAGGCTATGAGCAGTTCTTC
CDR3: CASSLRAGGYEQFF

D: TRBD2
J: TRBJ2-3
size: -
V: TRBV7-8
DNA: TGTGCCAGCAGCTCTGCGGGACTAGCGACAGATACGCAGTATTTT
CDR3: CASSSAGLATDTQYF

D: -
J: TRBJ2-5
size: -
V: TRBV5-1
DNA: TGCGCCAGCAGCCTCCCCCAAGAGACCCAGTACTTC
CDR3: CASSLPQETQYF

D: TRBD1
J: TRBJ1-5
size: -
V: TRBV7-6
DNA: TGTGCCAGCAGCTCTGGACAGGGAGATCAGCCCCAGCATTTT
CDR3: CASSSGQGDQPQHF

D: TRBD1
J: TRBJ1-5
size: -
V: TRBV19
DNA: TGTGCCAGTAGTATGACAGGGGGCGATCAGCCCCAGCATTTT
CDR3: CASSMTGGDQPQHF

D: TRBD2
J: TRBJ2-2
size: -
V: TRBV3-1/TRBV3-2
DNA: TGTGCCAGCAGCCAGGACGGGACTAGCGGGTATAGCACCGGGGAGCTGTTTTTT
CDR3: CASSQDGTSGYSTGELFF

D: -
J: TRBJ2-3
size: -
V: TRBV24-1
DNA: TGTGCCACCAGTGGGGCATTCAAAGATACGCAGTATTTT
CDR3: CATSGAFKDTQYF

D: TRBD1
J: TRBJ2-5
size: -
V: TRBV7-2
DNA: TGTGCCAGCAGCCCCTGGACAGGGGATGCGGAGACCCAGTACTTC
CDR3: CASSPWTGDAETQYF